The clone carrying this T cell receptor beta chain appeared once. This sample was taken from a study of blood T cell repertoires in COVID-19. CDR3 size: 13 residues. Trimming shortened V by 2 bases and J by 2 bases, and 6 bases separated the two germline ends. Germline V gene lookup returns CDR1 MNHNY and CDR2 SVGAGI (reference sequence). Study processing details: Nucleated cell counts were estimated from reference gene primer amplification. Sequencing was performed with immunoSEQ multiplex PCR; in TCRdb, only in-frame clones are kept and a portion is missing. V, J and clone size are taken as reported in that table, and D and trimming were inferred from the DNA itself. The table records a few hundred thousand clones, 70% to 90% of them present only once.

The rearrangement uses TRBV6-6 and TRBJ1-2; the D is unclear. Source material: peripheral blood. This sequence was found in a woman aged 60-75 years with COVID-19, enrolled during active disease. CDR3 in amino acids: CASSYDKNYGYTF. In nucleotides, the CDR3 is TGTGCCAGCAGTTACGACAAGAACTATGGCTACACCTTC.